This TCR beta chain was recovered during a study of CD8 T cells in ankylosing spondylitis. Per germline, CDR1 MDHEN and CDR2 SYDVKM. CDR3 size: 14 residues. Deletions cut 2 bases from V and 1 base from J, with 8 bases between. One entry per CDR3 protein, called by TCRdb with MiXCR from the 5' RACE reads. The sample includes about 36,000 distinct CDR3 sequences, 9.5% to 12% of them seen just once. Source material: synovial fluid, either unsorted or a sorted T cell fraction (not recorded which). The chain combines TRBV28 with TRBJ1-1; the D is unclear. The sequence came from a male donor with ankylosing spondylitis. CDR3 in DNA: TGTGCCAGCAGTTTAGCAGAGACGAACACTGAAGCTTTCTTT. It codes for CASSLAETNTEAFF.